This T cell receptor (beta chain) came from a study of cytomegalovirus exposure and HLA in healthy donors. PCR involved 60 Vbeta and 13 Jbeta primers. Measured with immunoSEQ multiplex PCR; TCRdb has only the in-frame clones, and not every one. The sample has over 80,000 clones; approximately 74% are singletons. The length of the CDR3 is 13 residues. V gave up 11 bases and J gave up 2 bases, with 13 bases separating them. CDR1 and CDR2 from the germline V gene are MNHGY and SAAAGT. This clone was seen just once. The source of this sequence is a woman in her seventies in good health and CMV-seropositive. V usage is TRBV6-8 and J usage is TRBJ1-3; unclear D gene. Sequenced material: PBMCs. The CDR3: CARERETGNTIYF. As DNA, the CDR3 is TGTGCCCGTGAGCGGGAGACTGGAAACACCATATATTTT.